The 5 T cell receptor beta chains reported below all come from one sample, sequenced in a study of T-cell reconstitution after alpha-beta-depleted transplantation in children. A library of TCRbeta sequences, prepared with unique molecular identifiers, was generated. Via MiXCR, TCRdb re-called the PCR reads, giving one row per CDR3 protein. The sample includes a few hundred thousand distinct CDR3 sequences, about a sixth of them seen just once. The specimen was PBMCs from the stem cell graft donor, collected from the stem cell graft. These receptors all come from a human donor who donated a stem cell graft to a child with acute lymphoblastic leukemia.

V is TRBV12-3 or TRBV12-4 and J is TRBJ2-5; D gene uncertain. The CDR3 runs to 13 residues. V lost 3 bases, J lost 5 bases, and 10 bases lay in between. Written as DNA, the CDR3 is TGTGCCAGCAGTTTTGCTCCGCCCGAGACCCAGTACTTC. Translation gives CASSFAPPETQYF.

This chain joins TRBV14 and TRBJ1-2, with D hard to call. In germline, CDR1 is SGHDN, CDR2 FVKESK. The V end was cut by 3 bases, the J end by 1 base, with 6 bases between. The CDR3 extends over 13 amino acids. DNA for the CDR3: TGTGCCAGCAGCCAGATACTTAACTATGGCTACACCTTC. Translating it yields CASSQILNYGYTF.

The chain is built from TRBV7-9 and TRBJ2-2; D possibly corresponds to TRBD2 (6 bases). Germline-derived CDR1 and CDR2 are SEHNR and FQNEAQ (reference sequence). This CDR3 spans 15 amino acids. V gave up 5 bases and J gave up 1 base, with 11 bases separating them. The chain's CDR3 is CASSAGLLNTGELFF. CDR3 bases: TGTGCCAGCAGCGCGGGACTGCTGAACACCGGGGAGCTGTTTTTT.

The chain links TRBV7-6 to TRBJ2-1; D unresolved. CDR3 length: 14 amino acids. Germline V lookup: CDR1 SGHVS, CDR2 FNYEAQ. The V gene lost 3 bases and the J gene lost 6 bases, with 12 bases spanning the gap. The CDR3 spells CASSLGLSGNEQFF. In DNA, the CDR3 is TGTGCCAGCAGCTTGGGTCTCTCGGGCAATGAGCAGTTCTTC.

The V gene is TRBV28, the J gene TRBJ2-7; no definite D call. The CDR3 sequence is 13 residues long. CDR1 and CDR2 (germline): MDHEN, SYDVKM. The V end lost 4 bases, the J end lost 3 bases, and 10 bases lay between the germline ends. CDR3 in amino acids: CASSSATGYEQYF. Here the CDR3 DNA reads TGTGCCAGCAGTTCCGCTACGGGCTACGAGCAGTACTTC.